The rows below give T cell receptor beta chains drawn from one sample of a study of blood T cells in healthy people across ages. A single record per CDR3 protein comes from TCRdb applying MiXCR to the 5' RACE reads. The table records 1.5 million to 2 million distinct CDR3 sequences, roughly 50% of them present only once. Sequencing was done on a sample of blood. The receptors shown here come from a woman aged 40-49 years in good health. CDR3s include the opening cysteine and the closing phenylalanine or tryptophan. The D gene is left open where the match is weak. Rows give clone size only sometimes, using once, few, many, or a class for an expanded clone.

j_call d_call v_call clone_size cdr3_aa cdr3_nt
TRBJ2-1 TRBD2 TRBV11-1 few CASSFRLAGGPRFF TGTGCCAGCAGCTTCAGACTAGCGGGGGGGCCCCGGTTCTTC
TRBJ1-2 TRBD1 TRBV28 NA CATRDRSRGANYGYTF TGTGCCACCCGGGACAGGTCCCGCGGGGCTAACTATGGCTACACCTTC
TRBJ2-1 NA TRBV11-2 few CASRQGAGQFF TGTGCCAGCAGACAAGGGGCAGGGCAGTTCTTC
TRBJ2-1 NA TRBV7-2 many CASSLVRNEQFF TGTGCCAGCAGCTTGGTCCGGAATGAGCAGTTCTTC
TRBJ2-5 NA TRBV28 NA CASSLEQGLRYQETQYF TGTGCCAGCAGTTTAGAGCAGGGACTCCGGTACCAAGAGACCCAGTACTTC
TRBJ2-1 NA TRBV27 NA CASSFFTDLSSYNEQFF TGTGCCAGCAGTTTCTTCACGGACTTAAGCTCCTACAATGAGCAGTTCTTC
TRBJ2-3 NA TRBV18 NA CASSQDQGAGTQYF TGTGCCAGCTCACAGGATCAGGGTGCAGGTACGCAGTATTTT
TRBJ2-7 TRBD2 TRBV10-3 NA CAISESGGNYNEQYF TGTGCCATCAGTGAGTCGGGGGGGAACTACAATGAGCAGTACTTC
TRBJ2-2 NA TRBV15 NA CATSRSGRTAGELFF TGTGCCACCAGCAGGTCGGGGAGGACCGCCGGGGAGCTGTTTTTT
TRBJ2-3 NA TRBV5-1 few CASSMGKYRDTQYF TGCGCCAGCAGCATGGGAAAATATAGGGATACGCAGTATTTT
TRBJ2-1 TRBD1 TRBV10-3 NA CAVTDRTGSHEQFF TGTGCCGTAACGGATCGGACAGGGAGCCATGAGCAGTTCTTC
TRBJ2-3 TRBD2 TRBV7-2 few CASGGAAGGDTQYF TGTGCCTCCGGGGGGGCGGCCGGAGGAGATACGCAGTATTTT
TRBJ2-3 NA TRBV7-2 few CASSLIAGLIPSTDTQYF TGTGCCAGCAGCTTAATTGCGGGGCTTATTCCTAGCACAGATACGCAGTATTTT
TRBJ2-5 NA TRBV7-9 few CASGLGRGETQYF TGTGCCAGCGGCCTGGGTCGTGGGGAGACCCAGTACTTC
TRBJ2-5 NA TRBV20-1 few CSARAGGPLETQYF TGCAGTGCTAGAGCGGGGGGCCCGTTAGAGACCCAGTACTTC
TRBJ2-3 NA TRBV15 NA CATSLGLRDVTQYF TGTGCCACCAGCCTAGGACTGAGGGACGTAACGCAGTATTTT
TRBJ2-3 NA TRBV4-3 NA CASSHPRDGGPDPPDTQYF TGCGCCAGCAGCCACCCTAGAGACGGGGGCCCCGACCCCCCAGATACGCAGTATTTT
TRBJ1-2 TRBD1 TRBV29-1 NA CSVGTGEIYGYTF TGCAGCGTAGGGACAGGGGAGATCTATGGCTACACCTTC
TRBJ1-1 NA TRBV20-1 few CSATGTLNTEAFF TGCAGTGCAACCGGGACACTTAACACTGAAGCTTTCTTT
TRBJ2-1 TRBD2 TRBV12-3/TRBV12-4 NA CASSLLAGVRGNEQFF TGTGCCAGCAGTTTACTAGCGGGGGTGAGGGGGAATGAGCAGTTCTTC
TRBJ2-5 NA TRBV18 NA CASSPSLTPLTQETQYF TGTGCCAGCTCACCATCTCTCACCCCACTTACCCAAGAGACCCAGTACTTC
TRBJ2-5 NA TRBV9 NA CASSVGRFQETQYF TGTGCCAGCAGCGTAGGAAGGTTTCAAGAGACCCAGTACTTC
TRBJ2-3 TRBD1 TRBV15 few CATSSFPPGQGITDTQYF TGTGCCACCAGCAGTTTCCCCCCGGGACAGGGGATCACAGATACGCAGTATTTT
TRBJ2-6 TRBD1 TRBV27 NA CASSFSGGQGTSGANVLTF TGTGCCAGCAGTTTTTCAGGGGGACAGGGGACTTCTGGGGCCAACGTCCTGACTTTC
TRBJ2-7 TRBD2 TRBV20-1 few CSASLASGYFSYEQYF TGCAGTGCTAGTCTAGCTAGCGGGTATTTCTCCTACGAGCAGTACTTC
TRBJ2-5 NA TRBV7-2 NA CASSLAPVGGETQYF TGTGCCAGCAGCTTAGCCCCCGTAGGCGGAGAGACCCAGTACTTC
TRBJ2-7 TRBD2 TRBV5-1 NA CTSSPTGGSSYEQYF TGCACCAGCAGCCCGACGGGGGGGAGCTCCTACGAGCAGTACTTC
TRBJ1-2 TRBD1 TRBV27 NA CASSTQGEIKNGYTF TGTGCCAGCAGCACCCAGGGGGAGATCAAGAATGGCTACACCTTC
TRBJ2-4 NA TRBV11-1 few CASSSSGPPENIQYF TGTGCCAGCAGCTCAAGCGGGCCTCCGGAAAACATTCAGTACTTC
TRBJ1-5 NA TRBV4-2 NA CASSLSGDSGQPQHF TGTGCCAGCAGCCTCTCGGGGGATTCGGGTCAGCCCCAGCATTTT
TRBJ2-5 TRBD1 TRBV28 NA CASLRQGATQETQYF TGTGCCAGCCTTCGGCAGGGGGCTACCCAAGAGACCCAGTACTTC
TRBJ2-1 NA TRBV9 few CASSVVVGVGDEQFF TGTGCCAGCAGCGTAGTTGTCGGGGTTGGGGATGAGCAGTTCTTC
TRBJ2-5 NA TRBV7-2 NA CASSWRARQETQYF TGTGCCAGCAGCTGGAGGGCACGGCAAGAGACCCAGTACTTC
TRBJ2-7 NA TRBV12-3/TRBV12-4 NA CASSGLSGLGAEQYF TGTGCCAGCAGTGGCCTGTCAGGCCTAGGCGCCGAGCAGTACTTC
TRBJ2-7 TRBD1 TRBV28 NA CASSETGTGDKQYF TGTGCCAGCAGCGAAACCGGGACAGGGGATAAGCAGTACTTC
TRBJ2-3 NA TRBV7-3 NA CASSFTGKGWDMADTQYF TGTGCCAGCAGCTTCACCGGGAAAGGCTGGGATATGGCAGATACGCAGTATTTT
TRBJ1-5 NA TRBV7-9 NA CASSPRGGYQPQHF TGTGCCAGCAGCCCCCGCGGGGGGTATCAGCCCCAGCATTTT
TRBJ2-7 NA TRBV2 few CASTFTPDIEQYF TGTGCCAGCACCTTTACCCCGGACATCGAGCAGTACTTC
TRBJ1-5 NA TRBV9 NA CASSEGIRVLSNQPQHF TGTGCCAGCAGCGAGGGGATCCGGGTTTTGAGCAATCAGCCCCAGCATTTT
TRBJ2-1 NA TRBV7-2 few CASSFVRVNNEQFF TGTGCCAGCAGCTTTGTGAGGGTCAACAACGAGCAGTTCTTC
TRBJ2-5 TRBD2 TRBV6-2/TRBV6-3 NA CASKSGGLAGGLRETQYF TGTGCCAGCAAAAGTGGCGGACTAGCGGGGGGCCTTCGGGAGACCCAGTACTTC
TRBJ2-7 TRBD2 TRBV6-1 NA CASSVGGVREQYF TGTGCCAGCAGTGTCGGGGGGGTGAGGGAGCAGTACTTC
TRBJ1-1 NA TRBV29-1 few CSVLQNTEAFF TGCAGCGTACTGCAGAACACTGAAGCTTTCTTT
TRBJ2-3 NA TRBV4-1 NA CASSQEKPSTDTQYF TGCGCCAGCAGCCAAGAAAAACCAAGCACAGATACGCAGTATTTT
TRBJ2-7 NA TRBV20-1 once CSARGVRDNYYEQYF TGCAGTGCTAGAGGCGTCCGGGACAATTACTACGAGCAGTACTTC